Sequencing of this T cell receptor (beta chain) was carried out in a study of T-cell memory formation after mild COVID-19. Study-wide background: The TCR clusters were mostly specific to one donor.

This clonotype has a handful of counts. Its specificity is unknown. Whole-study findings and limits: CD4+ contracting clones lay mainly in CM and EM, CD8+ ones in EMRA. Pre-infection memory held some responding clones, suggesting pre-existing cross-reactive T cells responded.

The length of the CDR3 is 15 residues. Trimming at V came to 0 bases and at J to 3 bases, leaving 0 bases not matched to a gene. The germline V gene encodes CDR1 MRHNA and CDR2 SNTAGT. Employing constant-segment primers, 5'RACE generated TCR alpha and TCR beta cDNA libraries bearing sample barcodes and UMIs. TCRdb called the 5' RACE reads again in MiXCR, with one record for every CDR3 protein. The data hold tens of thousands of distinct CDR3 sequences, with about 16% observed a single time. The rearrangement uses TRBV6-4 and TRBJ2-2, with 8 positions matching TRBD1. Material for sequencing was PBMCs or a T cell subset sorted from them (not recorded which). The sequence was collected from a man aged 18 to 29 who had mild COVID-19 (a few samples of this study predate the infection). Cell type and time point are not known. The CDR3 region is CASSDSTGDTGELFF. The CDR3 DNA reads as TGTGCCAGCAGTGACTCGACAGGGGACACCGGGGAGCTGTTTTTT.